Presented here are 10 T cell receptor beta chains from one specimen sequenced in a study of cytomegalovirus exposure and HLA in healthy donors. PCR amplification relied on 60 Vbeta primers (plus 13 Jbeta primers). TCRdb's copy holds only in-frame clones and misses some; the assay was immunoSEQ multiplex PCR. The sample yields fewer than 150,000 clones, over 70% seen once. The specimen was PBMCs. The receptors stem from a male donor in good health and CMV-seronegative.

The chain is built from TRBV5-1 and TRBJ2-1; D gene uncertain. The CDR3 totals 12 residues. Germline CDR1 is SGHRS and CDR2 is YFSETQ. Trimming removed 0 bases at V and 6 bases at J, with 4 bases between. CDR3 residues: CASSLGSNEQFF. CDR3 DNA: TGCGCCAGCAGCTTGGGTAGCAATGAGCAGTTCTTC. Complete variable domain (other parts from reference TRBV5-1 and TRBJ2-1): KAGVTQTPRYLIKTRGQQVTLSCSPISGHRSVSWYQQTPGQGLQFLFEYFSETQRNKGNFPGRFSGRQFSNSRSEMNVSTLELGDSALYLCASSLGSNEQFFGPGTRLTVL.

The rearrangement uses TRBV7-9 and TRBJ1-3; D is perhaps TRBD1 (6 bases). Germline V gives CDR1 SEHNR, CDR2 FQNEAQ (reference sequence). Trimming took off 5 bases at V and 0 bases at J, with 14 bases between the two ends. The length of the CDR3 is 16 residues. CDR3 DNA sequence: TGTGCCAGCAGCCGTGCGGGGGCCAGCTCTGGAAACACCATATATTTT. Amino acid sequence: CASSRAGASSGNTIYF. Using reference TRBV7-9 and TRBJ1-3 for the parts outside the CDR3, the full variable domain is DTGVSQNPRHKITKRGQNVTFRCDPISEHNRLYWYRQTLGQGPEFLTYFQNEAQLEKSRLLSDRFSAERPKGSFSTLEIQRTEQGDSAMYLCASSRAGASSGNTIYFGEGSWLTVV.

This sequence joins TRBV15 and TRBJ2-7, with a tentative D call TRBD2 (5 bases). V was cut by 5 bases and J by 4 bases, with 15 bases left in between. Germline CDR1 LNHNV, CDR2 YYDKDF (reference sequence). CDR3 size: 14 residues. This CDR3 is CATSSRTGSYEQYF. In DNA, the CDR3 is TGTGCCACCAGCTCACGGACGGGAAGTTACGAGCAGTACTTC.

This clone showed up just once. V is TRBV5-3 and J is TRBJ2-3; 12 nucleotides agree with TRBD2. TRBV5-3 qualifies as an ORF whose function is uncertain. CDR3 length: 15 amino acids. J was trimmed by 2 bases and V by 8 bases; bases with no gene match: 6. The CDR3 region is CASRTSGNYTDTQYF. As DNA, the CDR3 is TGTGCCAGTAGGACTAGCGGGAATTACACAGATACGCAGTATTTT.

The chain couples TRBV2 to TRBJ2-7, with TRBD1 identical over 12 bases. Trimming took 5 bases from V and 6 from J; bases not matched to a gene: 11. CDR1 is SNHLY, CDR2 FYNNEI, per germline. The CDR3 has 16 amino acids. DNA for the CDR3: TGTGCCAGCAGTCGTTCAGGGACAGGGGGCTTAACCGAGCAGTACTTC. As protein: CASSRSGTGGLTEQYF.

The CDR3 nucleotides read TGTGCCAGCAGTGAAGCGGGGGTCTCCTACGAGCAGTACTTC. Translating gives CASSEAGVSYEQYF. This chain connects TRBV25-1 to TRBJ2-7, with 7 bases aligning to TRBD2. Trimming at V came to 2 bases and at J to 0 bases, leaving 1 base not matched to a gene. The germline V gene has CDR1 MGHDK and CDR2 SYGVNS. The length of the CDR3 is 14 residues.

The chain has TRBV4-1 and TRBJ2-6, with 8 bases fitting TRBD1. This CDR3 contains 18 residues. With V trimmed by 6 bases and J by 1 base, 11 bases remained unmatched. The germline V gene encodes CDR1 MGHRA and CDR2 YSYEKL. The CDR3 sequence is CASRLGRQGRSGANVLTF. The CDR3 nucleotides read TGCGCCAGCAGATTGGGGAGACAGGGGCGATCTGGGGCCAACGTCCTGACTTTC.

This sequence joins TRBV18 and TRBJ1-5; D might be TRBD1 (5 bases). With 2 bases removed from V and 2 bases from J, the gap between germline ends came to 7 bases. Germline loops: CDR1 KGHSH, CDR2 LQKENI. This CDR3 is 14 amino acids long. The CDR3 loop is CASSPTRGNQPQHF. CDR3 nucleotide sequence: TGTGCCAGCTCACCAACCAGGGGCAATCAGCCCCAGCATTTT.

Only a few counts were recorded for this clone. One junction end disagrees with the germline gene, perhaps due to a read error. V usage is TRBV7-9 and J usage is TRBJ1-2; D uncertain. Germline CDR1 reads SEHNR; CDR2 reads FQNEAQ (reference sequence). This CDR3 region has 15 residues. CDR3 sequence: CASSFAHLTNYGYPF. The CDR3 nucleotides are TGTGCCAGCAGCTTTGCTCACCTTACTAACTATGGCTACCCCTTC.

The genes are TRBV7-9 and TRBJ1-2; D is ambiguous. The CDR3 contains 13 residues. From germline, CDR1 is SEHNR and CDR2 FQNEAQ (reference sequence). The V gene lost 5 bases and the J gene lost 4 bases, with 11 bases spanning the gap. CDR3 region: CASSHAGIYGYTF. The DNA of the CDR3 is TGTGCCAGCAGCCACGCGGGGATCTATGGCTACACCTTC.